The 5 T cell receptor beta chains presented below share a single source sample, sequenced in a study of T-cell memory formation after mild COVID-19. TCRdb re-called the 5' RACE reads with MiXCR, one entry per CDR3 protein. This sample has some 68,000 distinct CDR3 sequences, with roughly a sixth found just once. The material sequenced was PBMCs or a T cell subset sorted from them (not recorded which). The receptors were sampled from an adult woman who had mild COVID-19 (a few samples of this study predate the infection). Cell type and time point are not known.

The DNA of the CDR3 is TGCGCCAGCAGCCACCGACAGGGGGTGGGTCAGCCCCAGCATTTT. It codes for CASSHRQGVGQPQHF. V is TRBV4-3 and J is TRBJ1-5, with 9 bases lining up with TRBD1. The V gene end was trimmed by 3 bases and the J gene end by 6 bases; junction bases not matched to a gene: 6. CDR3 length: 15 residues. Germline values: CDR1 LGHNA, CDR2 YSLEER.

The chain uses TRBV15 and TRBJ2-5, with TRBD1 matching over 9 bases. The junction had 8 bases not matched to a gene; V was cut back by 2 bases and J by 1 base. Germline CDR1 LNHNV, CDR2 YYDKDF (reference sequence). CDR3 length: 17 amino acids. The CDR3 here is CATSRWGQGLIQETQYF. CDR3 nucleotide sequence: TGTGCCACCAGCAGATGGGGACAGGGATTAATCCAAGAGACCCAGTACTTC.

The V gene is TRBV19, the J gene TRBJ2-6; D not resolved. Trimming shortened V by 8 bases and J by 2 bases, and 10 bases separated the two germline ends. CDR1 and CDR2 (germline): LNHDA, SQIVND (reference sequence). This CDR3 region has 14 residues. Here the CDR3 DNA reads TGTGCCAGTGAAGGTCATACTGGGGCCAACGTCCTGACTTTC. This codes for CASEGHTGANVLTF. The variable domain in full, with the rest retrieved from reference TRBV19 and TRBJ2-6, is DGGITQSPKYLFRKEGQNVTLSCEQNLNHDAMYWYRQDPGQGLRLIYYSQIVNDFQKGDIAEGYSVSREKKESFPLTVTSAQKNPTAFYLCASEGHTGANVLTFGAGSRLTVL.

The chain is built from TRBV5-6 and TRBJ1-6; weak D call: TRBD1 (6 bases). The V and J ends lost 3 bases and 10 bases respectively, with 17 bases between them. CDR1 and CDR2 (germline): SGHDT, YYEEEE. The CDR3 totals 15 residues. CDR3 region: CASSSGTTAGSPLHF. CDR3 in DNA: TGTGCCAGCAGCTCCGGGACAACCGCCGGGTCACCCCTCCACTTT.

The chain couples TRBV27 to TRBJ2-3; D is ambiguous. V lost 6 bases and J lost 4, with 11 bases in between. The CDR3 spans 13 residues. Germline CDR1 MNHEY, CDR2 SMNVEV (reference sequence). This CDR3 is CASSSYVADTQYF. Written as DNA, the CDR3 is TGTGCCAGCAGCAGTTATGTCGCAGATACGCAGTATTTT.